Below, 9 T cell receptor beta chains from the same sample are listed, as sequenced in a study of tumour-infiltrating T cells in Burkitt lymphoma. Measured with immunoSEQ multiplex PCR; TCRdb has only the in-frame clones, and not every one. Of approximately 15,000 clones listed, approximately 30% are singletons. The sample taken for sequencing was tumor tissue. These receptors were collected from a human donor with diffuse large B-cell lymphoma.

The chain couples TRBV29-1 to TRBJ1-2; 8 bases are shared with TRBD1. In germline, CDR1 is SQVTM, CDR2 ANQGSEA. The CDR3 is 11 residues long. The junction had 2 bases not matched to a gene; V was cut back by 7 bases and J by 4 bases. The CDR3 DNA is TGCAGCGCCGGACAGGGCTATGGCTACACCTTC. It is translated as CSAGQGYGYTF.

This clone was observed a few times. The V call is TRBV2, the J call TRBJ1-1; the D gene is possibly TRBD1 (6 bases). The CDR3 sequence is 15 residues long. V lost 2 bases and J 2 bases, leaving 12 bases between the germline ends. Germline CDR1 and CDR2: SNHLY and FYNNEI. The CDR3 region is CASSEQTGGNTEAFF. The CDR3 bases are TGTGCCAGCAGTGAACAGACAGGCGGTAACACTGAAGCTTTCTTT.

This clone was counted a single time. The V gene is TRBV7-8, the J gene TRBJ2-2, with TRBD1 as a possible D gene (5 bases). CDR1 is SGHVS and CDR2 is FQNEAQ in the germline V gene. This CDR3 is built from 12 residues. The V and J ends lost 4 bases and 11 bases respectively, with 11 bases between them. CDR3 region: CASSYGHIELFF. The CDR3 bases are TGTGCCAGCAGCTACGGACATATCGAGCTGTTTTTT.

J is TRBJ2-7 and V is TRBV9; 12 nucleotides match TRBD2. Germline CDR1 SGDLS, CDR2 YYNGEE. V dropped 5 bases and J dropped 7; count of bases not matched to a gene: 4. This CDR3 is built from 13 residues. CDR3 loop: CASSLAGGREQYF. CDR3 DNA: TGTGCCAGCAGTCTAGCGGGGGGGAGGGAGCAGTACTTC.

There are a few counts of this clone. The chain's CDR3 is CASSPDRVRNQPQHF. CDR3 coding DNA: TGTGCCAGCTCTCCAGACAGGGTGCGCAATCAGCCCCAGCATTTT. The genes are TRBV18 and TRBJ1-5, with 7 bases lining up with TRBD1. The germline CDR1 and CDR2 sequences are KGHSH and LQKENI. J lost 2 bases, V lost 6 bases, and 7 bases had no gene match. This CDR3 is 15 amino acids long.

This clone appeared a few times. The J gene is TRBJ2-3, the V gene TRBV19; no firm D call. Germline CDR1 and CDR2: LNHDA and SQIVND (reference sequence). CDR3 length: 12 amino acids. Trimming pared 6 bases from V and 3 bases from J, leaving 7 bases between. CDR3 amino acids: CASRDHTDTQYF. Here the CDR3 DNA reads TGTGCCAGTAGGGACCATACAGATACGCAGTATTTT.

The gene calls are TRBV5-4 and TRBJ1-4, with D maybe TRBD1 (6 bases). V dropped 4 bases and J dropped 11 bases, with 15 bases sitting between them. Germline CDR1 and CDR2: SGHNT and YYREEE (reference sequence). This CDR3 spans 13 amino acids. CDR3 DNA: TGTGCCAGCAGCCTCCGGATAGGGGGGAAACTGTTTTTT. As protein: CASSLRIGGKLFF.

The gene calls are TRBV7-9 and TRBJ2-7; 7 bases are shared with TRBD2. Germline V lookup: CDR1 SEHNR, CDR2 FQNEAQ (reference sequence). V gave up 4 bases and J gave up 4 bases; unmatched junction bases: 4. The CDR3 is 13 residues long. CDR3 in DNA: TGTGCCAGCAGCTCGACTAGCCTTTACGAGCAGTACTTC. The encoded protein is CASSSTSLYEQYF.

This clone is judged medium-sized. The chain joins TRBV5-6 to TRBJ1-1; a possible D gene is TRBD1 (5 bases). Deletions cut 0 bases from V and 5 bases from J, with 14 bases between. CDR3 length equals 15 residues. CDR1 is SGHDT and CDR2 is YYEEEE in the germline V gene. Here the CDR3 reads CASSLVRVGQTEAFF. In DNA form, the CDR3 reads TGTGCCAGCAGCTTGGTCAGGGTTGGGCAGACTGAAGCTTTCTTT. Full variable domain (remainder filled in from reference TRBV5-6 and TRBJ1-1): DAGVTQSPTHLIKTRGQQVTLRCSPKSGHDTVSWYQQALGQGPQFIFQYYEEEERQRGNFPDRFSGHQFPNYSSELNVNALLLGDSALYLCASSLVRVGQTEAFFGQGTRLTVV.